This T cell receptor (beta chain) was captured in a study of blood T cell repertoires in COVID-19. Study at large: Nucleic acid was either cDNA or gDNA, and it came from T cells, B-cell-depleted T cells, or PBMCs.

Seattle-derived patients entered the study during active infection and were followed longitudinally. The CDR3 is made up of 13 amino acids. V shed 8 bases and J shed 0 bases, with 8 bases lying between them. The V gene's germline CDR1 is MNHEY and CDR2 SVGAGI. Some clones are missing from TCRdb's copy, which holds only in-frame ones; the method was immunoSEQ multiplex PCR. The top ten hold about 0.8% of the sample, which has approximately 200,000 clones, roughly 94% seen once. This rearrangement joins TRBV6-5 to TRBJ1-3, with D maybe TRBD1 (6 bases). Sequenced: peripheral blood. The clonotype was recovered from a young man with COVID-19, enrolled during active disease. CDR3 residues: CASQTGSGNTIYF. CDR3 bases: TGTGCCAGCCAGACAGGCTCTGGAAACACCATATATTTT.